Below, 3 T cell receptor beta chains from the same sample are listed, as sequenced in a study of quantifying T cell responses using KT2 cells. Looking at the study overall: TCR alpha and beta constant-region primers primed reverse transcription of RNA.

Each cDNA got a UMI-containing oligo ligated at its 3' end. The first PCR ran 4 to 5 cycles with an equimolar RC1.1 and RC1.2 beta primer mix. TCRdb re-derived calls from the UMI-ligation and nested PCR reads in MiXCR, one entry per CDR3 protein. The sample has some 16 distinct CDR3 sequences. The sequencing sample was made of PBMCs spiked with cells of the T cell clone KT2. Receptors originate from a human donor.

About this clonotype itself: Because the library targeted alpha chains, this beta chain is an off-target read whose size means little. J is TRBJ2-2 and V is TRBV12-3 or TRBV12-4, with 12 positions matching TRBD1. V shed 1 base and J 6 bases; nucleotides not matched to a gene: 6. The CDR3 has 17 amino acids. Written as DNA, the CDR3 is TGTGCCAGCAGTTTAGGCCCGGGACAGGGGGCGGCCGGGGAGCTGTTTTTT. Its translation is CASSLGPGQGAAGELFF.

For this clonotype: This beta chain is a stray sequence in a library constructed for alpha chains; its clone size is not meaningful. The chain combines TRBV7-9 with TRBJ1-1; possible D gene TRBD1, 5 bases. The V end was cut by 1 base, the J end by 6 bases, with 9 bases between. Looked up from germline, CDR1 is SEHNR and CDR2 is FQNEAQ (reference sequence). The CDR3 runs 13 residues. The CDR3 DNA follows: TGTGCCAGCAGCTTAGGGGGGTTTGCTGAAGCTTTCTTT. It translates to CASSLGGFAEAFF. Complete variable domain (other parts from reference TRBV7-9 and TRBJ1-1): DTGVSQNPRHKITKRGQNVTFRCDPISEHNRLYWYRQTLGQGPEFLTYFQNEAQLEKSRLLSDRFSAERPKGSFSTLEIQRTEQGDSAMYLCASSLGGFAEAFFGQGTRLTVV.

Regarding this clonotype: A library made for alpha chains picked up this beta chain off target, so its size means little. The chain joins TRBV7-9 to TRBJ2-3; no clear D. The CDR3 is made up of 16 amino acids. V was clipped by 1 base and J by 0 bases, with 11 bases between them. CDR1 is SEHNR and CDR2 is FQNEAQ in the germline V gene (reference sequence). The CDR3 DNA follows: TGTGCCAGCAGCTTAGTACTACCCGGGAGCACAGATACGCAGTATTTT. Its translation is CASSLVLPGSTDTQYF.